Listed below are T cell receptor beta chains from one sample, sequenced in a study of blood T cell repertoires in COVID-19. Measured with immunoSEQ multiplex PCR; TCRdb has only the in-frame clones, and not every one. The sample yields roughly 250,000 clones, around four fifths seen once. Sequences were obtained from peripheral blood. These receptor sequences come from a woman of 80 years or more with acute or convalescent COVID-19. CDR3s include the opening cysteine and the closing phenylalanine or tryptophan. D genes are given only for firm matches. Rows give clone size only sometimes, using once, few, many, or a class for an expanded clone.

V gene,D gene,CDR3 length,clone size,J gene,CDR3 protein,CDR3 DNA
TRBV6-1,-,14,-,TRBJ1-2,CASSEAPLIGGYTF,TGTGCCAGCAGTGAAGCTCCTCTGATCGGTGGCTACACCTTC
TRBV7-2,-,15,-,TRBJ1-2,CASSLAFGGNYGYTF,TGTGCCAGCAGCTTAGCGTTCGGGGGAAACTATGGCTACACCTTC
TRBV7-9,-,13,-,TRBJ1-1,CASSLYRNTEAFF,TGTGCCAGCAGCTTGTACAGAAACACTGAAGCTTTCTTT
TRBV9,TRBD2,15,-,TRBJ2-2,CASSDRSGGTGELFF,TGTGCCAGCAGCGACCGAAGCGGGGGAACCGGGGAGCTGTTTTTT
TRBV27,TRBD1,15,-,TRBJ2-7,CASRLGTGGSYEQYF,TGTGCCAGCAGGTTAGGGACAGGGGGCTCCTACGAGCAGTACTTC
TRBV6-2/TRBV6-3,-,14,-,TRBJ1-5,CASSYQGQGQPQHF,TGTGCCAGCAGTTACCAGGGGCAAGGTCAGCCCCAGCATTTT
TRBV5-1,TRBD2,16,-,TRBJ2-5,CASSPGTSGSRETQYF,TGCGCCAGCAGCCCAGGGACTAGCGGGAGCAGGGAGACCCAGTACTTC
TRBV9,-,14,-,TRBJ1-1,CASSKTSSNTEAFF,TGTGCCAGCAGCAAGACAAGTTCGAACACTGAAGCTTTCTTT
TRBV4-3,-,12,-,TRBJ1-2,CASSHDSYGYTF,TGCGCCAGCAGCCACGACAGCTATGGCTACACCTTC
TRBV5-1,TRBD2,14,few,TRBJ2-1,CASSTGTSSSEQFF,TGCGCCAGCAGCACAGGGACTAGCTCATCTGAGCAGTTCTTC
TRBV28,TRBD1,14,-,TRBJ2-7,CASTPDRSYYEQYF,TGTGCCAGCACTCCGGACAGGTCTTACTACGAGCAGTACTTC
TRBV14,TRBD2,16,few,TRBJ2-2,CASSQVLAGQGGELFF,TGTGCCAGCAGCCAAGTTCTAGCGGGGCAAGGCGGGGAGCTGTTTTTT
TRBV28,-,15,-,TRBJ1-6,CASSSSPGNNSPLHF,TGTGCCAGCAGTTCGTCGCCCGGTAATAATTCACCCCTCCACTTT
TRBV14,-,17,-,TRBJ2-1,CASSQPLTTSSYNEQFF,TGTGCCAGCAGCCAACCCCTTACTACGAGCTCCTACAATGAGCAGTTCTTC
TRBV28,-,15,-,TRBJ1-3,CASITVGAAGNTIYF,TGTGCCAGTATAACCGTGGGGGCGGCTGGAAACACCATATATTTT
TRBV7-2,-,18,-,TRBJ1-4,CASSPHRDGRATNEKLFF,TGTGCCAGCAGCCCACATCGGGATGGCCGTGCAACTAATGAAAAACTGTTTTTT
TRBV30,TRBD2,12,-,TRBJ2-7,CAWQRDSYEQYF,TGTGCCTGGCAGCGGGACTCCTACGAGCAGTACTTC
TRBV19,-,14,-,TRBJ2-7,CASSMGSLNYEQYF,TGTGCCAGTAGTATGGGCAGCCTCAACTACGAGCAGTACTTC
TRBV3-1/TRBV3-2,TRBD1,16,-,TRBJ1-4,CASSVPGQGSNEKLFF,TGTGCCAGCAGCGTCCCGGGACAGGGAAGTAATGAAAAACTGTTTTTT
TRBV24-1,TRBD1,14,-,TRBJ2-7,CATSDGDRGGEQYF,TGTGCCACCAGTGATGGGGACAGGGGCGGCGAGCAGTACTTC
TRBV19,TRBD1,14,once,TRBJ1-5,CASSKDRAAQPQHF,TGTGCCAGTAGTAAAGACAGGGCCGCTCAGCCCCAGCATTTT
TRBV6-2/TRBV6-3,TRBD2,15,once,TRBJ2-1,CASSYRGRAGNEQFF,TGTGCCAGCAGTTACCGCGGGAGGGCCGGCAATGAGCAGTTCTTC
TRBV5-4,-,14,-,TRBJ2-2,CASSPTAYTGELFF,TGTGCCAGCAGCCCGACAGCATACACCGGGGAGCTGTTTTTT
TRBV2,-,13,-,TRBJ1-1,CASSGWEGAEAFF,TGTGCCAGCAGTGGCTGGGAGGGTGCTGAAGCTTTCTTT
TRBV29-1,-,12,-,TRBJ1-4,CSVGRPNEKLFF,TGCAGCGTGGGGAGACCAAATGAAAAACTGTTTTTT
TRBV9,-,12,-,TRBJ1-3,CASSPAAGTIYF,TGTGCCAGCAGTCCCGCGGCTGGCACCATATATTTT
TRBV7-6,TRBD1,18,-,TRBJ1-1,CASSFHYQGASLNTEAFF,TGTGCCAGCAGCTTCCATTATCAGGGGGCAAGCCTGAACACTGAAGCTTTCTTT
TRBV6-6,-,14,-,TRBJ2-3,CASSYLVSTDTQYF,TGTGCCAGCAGTTACTTAGTAAGCACAGATACGCAGTATTTT
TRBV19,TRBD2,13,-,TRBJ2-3,CASSRGGSDTQYF,TGTGCCAGTAGTAGGGGGGGTAGTGATACGCAGTATTTT
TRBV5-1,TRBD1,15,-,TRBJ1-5,CASRATGGNNQPQHF,TGCGCCAGCAGGGCGACAGGGGGGAACAATCAGCCCCAGCATTTT
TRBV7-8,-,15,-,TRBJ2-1,CASSHHPGFYNEQFF,TGTGCCAGCAGTCACCATCCGGGGTTCTACAATGAGCAGTTCTTC
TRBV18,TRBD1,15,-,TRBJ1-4,CASSPIPGQDEKLFF,TGTGCCAGCTCACCGATCCCGGGACAGGATGAAAAACTGTTTTTT
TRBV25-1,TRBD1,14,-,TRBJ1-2,CASSVGQGKYGYTF,TGTGCCAGCAGTGTGGGACAGGGGAAGTATGGCTACACCTTC
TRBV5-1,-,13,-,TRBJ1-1,CASSSFGETEAFF,TGCGCCAGCAGCTCATTTGGGGAGACTGAAGCTTTCTTT
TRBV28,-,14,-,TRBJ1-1,CASSLITGNTEAFF,TGTGCCAGCAGTTTAATTACGGGGAACACTGAAGCTTTCTTT
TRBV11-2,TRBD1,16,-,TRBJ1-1,CASRTRGQGMNTEAFF,TGTGCCAGCAGAACCCGAGGACAGGGCATGAACACTGAAGCTTTCTTT
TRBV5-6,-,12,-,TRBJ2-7,CASRTSGAVQYF,TGTGCCAGCAGAACCTCTGGGGCGGTGCAGTACTTC
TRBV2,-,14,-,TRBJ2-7,CASSGNLANYEQYF,TGTGCCAGCAGTGGGAACCTAGCCAACTACGAGCAGTACTTC
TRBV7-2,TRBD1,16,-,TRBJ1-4,CASSLLRGQGGEKLFF,TGTGCCAGCAGCTTACTAAGAGGACAGGGGGGGGAAAAACTGTTTTTT
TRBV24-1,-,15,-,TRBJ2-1,CATSDPRAKRYEQFF,TGTGCCACCAGTGACCCGCGAGCTAAGAGATATGAGCAGTTCTTC
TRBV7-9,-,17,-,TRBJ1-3,CASSRSPRHQFGNTIYF,TGTGCCAGCAGCCGATCCCCGAGACATCAATTCGGAAACACCATATATTTT
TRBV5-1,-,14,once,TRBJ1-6,CASSSGQLGSPLHF,TGCGCCAGCAGCTCCGGACAGTTAGGTTCACCCCTCCACTTT
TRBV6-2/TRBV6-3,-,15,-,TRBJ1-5,CASSYYSYSNQPQHF,TGTGCCAGCAGTTACTACAGCTATAGCAATCAGCCCCAGCATTTT
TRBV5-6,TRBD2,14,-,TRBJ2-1,CASSTGLVFNEQFF,TGTGCCAGCAGCACCGGACTAGTTTTCAATGAGCAGTTCTTC
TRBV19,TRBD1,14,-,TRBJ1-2,CASSMPRQGWGYTF,TGTGCCAGTAGTATGCCCCGACAGGGCTGGGGCTACACCTTC
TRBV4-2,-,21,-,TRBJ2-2,CASSQVLATWTEGGNTGELFF,TGTGCCAGCAGCCAAGTACTGGCCACTTGGACTGAAGGGGGGAACACCGGGGAGCTGTTTTTT